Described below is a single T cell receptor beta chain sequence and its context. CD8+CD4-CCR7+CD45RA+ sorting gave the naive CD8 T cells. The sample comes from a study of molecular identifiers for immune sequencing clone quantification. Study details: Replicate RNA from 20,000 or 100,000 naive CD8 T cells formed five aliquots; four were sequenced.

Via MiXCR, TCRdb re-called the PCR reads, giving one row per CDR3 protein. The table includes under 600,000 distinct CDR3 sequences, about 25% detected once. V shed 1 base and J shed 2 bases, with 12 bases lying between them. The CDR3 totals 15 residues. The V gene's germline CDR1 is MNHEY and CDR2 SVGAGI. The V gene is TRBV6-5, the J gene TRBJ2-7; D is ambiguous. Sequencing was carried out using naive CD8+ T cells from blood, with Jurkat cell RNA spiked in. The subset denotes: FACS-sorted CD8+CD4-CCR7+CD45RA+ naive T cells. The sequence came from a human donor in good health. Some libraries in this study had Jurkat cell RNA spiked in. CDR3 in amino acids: CASSYFSSAAYEQYF. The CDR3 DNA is TGTGCCAGCAGTTACTTTTCGTCGGCTGCCTACGAGCAGTACTTC.